A selection of T cell receptor beta chains follows, all from one sample in a study of regulatory T cells in long-lasting Graves disease. TCRdb processed the multiplex PCR reads anew with MiXCR; each CDR3 protein has one entry. This table holds 360,000 or so distinct CDR3 sequences, approximately 12% found once. The same sample was also studied in work on T cells in Graves' hyperthyroidism and ophthalmopathy.

The specimen comprised peripheral blood mononuclear cells (PBMCs), sampled at new diagnosis, from a patient treated with antithyroid drugs. These receptors were collected from a woman between 18 and 30 years old with Graves disease. The CDR3 runs from the conserved cysteine through the conserved F or W. D genes are given only for firm matches. Expanded clones get a size class; other rows say once, few or many, or leave the size out.

CASSPMDSLNTEAFF	TGTGCCAGCTCCCCTATGGACAGTCTGAACACTGAAGCTTTCTTT	TRBV18	TRBJ1-1	NA	many
CASIDRGRNEQFF	TGTGCCAGCATCGACAGGGGTAGGAATGAGCAGTTCTTC	TRBV6-2/TRBV6-3	TRBJ2-1	TRBD1	few
CASSYFKPGRGTSGSGNEQFF	TGTGCCAGCAGTTACTTTAAACCCGGCAGGGGGACTAGCGGGAGTGGCAATGAGCAGTTCTTC	TRBV11-2	TRBJ2-1	TRBD2	NA
CASTSGGQETQYF	TGTGCCAGCACCTCCGGGGGGCAAGAGACCCAGTACTTC	TRBV28	TRBJ2-5	TRBD2	many
CATSDSLGGSTYNEQFF	TGTGCCACCAGTGATTCCCTCGGCGGGAGTACCTACAATGAGCAGTTCTTC	TRBV24-1	TRBJ2-1	TRBD2	many
CASGLTGQNTDTQYF	TGTGCTAGTGGTTTGACGGGACAGAACACAGATACGCAGTATTTT	TRBV12-5	TRBJ2-3	TRBD1	many
CASSGFGTAGYGYTF	TGTGCCAGCAGTGGATTCGGGACGGCTGGCTATGGCTACACCTTC	TRBV6-1	TRBJ1-2	NA	many
CASSASSATYNEQFF	TGTGCCAGCAGTGCGTCTAGCGCTACTTACAATGAGCAGTTCTTC	TRBV2	TRBJ2-1	NA	many
CASSLAYERFF	TGTGCCAGCAGCTTAGCCTATGAACGGTTCTTC	TRBV11-2	TRBJ2-1	NA	many
CASSRQQGGRGYTF	TGTGCCAGCAGCCGCCAACAGGGAGGTCGGGGCTACACCTTC	TRBV7-3	TRBJ1-2	NA	many
CASSRADRAEAFF	TGTGCCAGCAGCCGAGCCGACAGGGCTGAAGCTTTCTTT	TRBV3-1	TRBJ1-1	TRBD1	NA
CASSTRRTEAFF	TGTGCCAGCAGCACCCGAAGGACTGAAGCTTTCTTT	TRBV6-1	TRBJ1-1	NA	many
CASSVGQPNTGELFF	TGTGCCAGCAGCGTTGGGCAGCCGAACACCGGGGAGCTGTTTTTT	TRBV9	TRBJ2-2	NA	many
CASSLAGGGQETQYF	TGTGCCAGCAGCTTAGCGGGGGGGGGACAAGAGACCCAGTACTTC	TRBV7-6	TRBJ2-5	TRBD2	few
CASSEDAAKNIQYF	TGTGCCAGCAGTGAGGACGCGGCCAAAAACATTCAGTACTTC	TRBV6-2/TRBV6-3	TRBJ2-4	NA	many
CASSFDKTGGYTF	TGTGCCAGCAGCTTTGACAAAACGGGAGGCTACACCTTC	TRBV7-2	TRBJ1-2	NA	many